This TCR beta chain is drawn from a study of regulatory T cells in long-lasting Graves disease. In this sample, this clonotype turned up a few times. TCR beta libraries were built with iRepertoire HTBI primers and Arm-PCR of CDR3 regions. TCRdb fed the multiplex PCR reads into MiXCR, producing one record per CDR3 protein. The table shows about 220,000 distinct CDR3 sequences, with approximately 18% occurring only once. Time point here: newly diagnosed GD, antithyroid drugs for less than 3 months. Isolated PBMC RNA provided the starting material for the TCR library. The same sample was also used in a study of T cells in Graves' hyperthyroidism and ophthalmopathy.

The receptor's source is a woman aged 25 to 45 with Graves disease. Material: peripheral blood mononuclear cells (PBMCs), obtained at new diagnosis, from a patient treated with antithyroid drugs.

CDR3 DNA sequence: TGTGCCAGCAGTTACGGGGGAAATCGGAACACTGAAGCTTTCTTT. Translated, it gives CASSYGGNRNTEAFF. V gene TRBV6-2 or TRBV6-3 combines with J gene TRBJ1-1; tentative D call: TRBD1 (5 bases). Germline V gene lookup returns CDR1 MNHEY and CDR2 SVGEGT. The CDR3 contains 15 residues. V was trimmed by 2 bases and J by 1 base, leaving 11 bases between them.